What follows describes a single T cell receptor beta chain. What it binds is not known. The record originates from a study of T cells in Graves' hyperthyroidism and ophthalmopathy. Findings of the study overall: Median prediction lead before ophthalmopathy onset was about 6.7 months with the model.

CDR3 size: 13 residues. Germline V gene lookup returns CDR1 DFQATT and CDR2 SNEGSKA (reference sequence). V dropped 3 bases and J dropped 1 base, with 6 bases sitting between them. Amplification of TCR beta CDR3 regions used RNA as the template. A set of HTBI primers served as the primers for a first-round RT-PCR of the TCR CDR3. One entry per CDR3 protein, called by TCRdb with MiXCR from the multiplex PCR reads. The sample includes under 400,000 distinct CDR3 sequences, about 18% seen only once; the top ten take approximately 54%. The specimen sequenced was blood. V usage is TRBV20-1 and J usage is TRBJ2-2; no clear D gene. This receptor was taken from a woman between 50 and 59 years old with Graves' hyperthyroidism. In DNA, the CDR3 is TGCAGTGCTAGTAAGGGGAACACCGGGGAGCTGTTTTTT. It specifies CSASKGNTGELFF.